These 22 T cell receptor beta chains were all obtained from the same sample, sequenced in a study of regulatory T cells in long-lasting Graves disease. Specified time point: newly diagnosed GD, antithyroid drugs for less than 3 months. The TCR library was made from RNA that had been extracted from PBMCs in TRIzol. CDR3-region Arm-PCR and iRepertoire HTBI primers produced the TCR beta libraries. MiXCR, run by TCRdb on the multiplex PCR reads, gives a single entry per CDR3 protein. The repertoire holds hundreds of thousands of distinct CDR3 sequences, with 16% as singletons. The same specimen was also included in a second study, on T cells in Graves' hyperthyroidism and ophthalmopathy.

The source material was peripheral blood mononuclear cells (PBMCs), sampled at new diagnosis, from a patient treated with antithyroid drugs. The receptors originated from a man aged 40-49 years with Graves disease.

This clonotype was seen more than once but under ten times. This sequence joins TRBV19 and TRBJ1-6; no firm D call. With 4 bases removed from V and 8 bases from J, the gap between germline ends came to 9 bases. The germline V gene encodes CDR1 LNHDA and CDR2 SQIVND (reference sequence). CDR3 length: 13 residues. CDR3 nucleotides: TGTGCCAGTAGTACAACATCGGATTCACCCCTCCACTTT. The encoded protein is CASSTTSDSPLHF.

This clonotype was seen ten or more times. The rearrangement uses TRBV30 and TRBJ1-1; D is unresolved. Germline loops: CDR1 GTSNPN, CDR2 SVGIG (reference sequence). CDR3 length equals 13 residues. Trimming took 0 bases from V and 0 from J, leaving 5 bases between them. CDR3 bases: TGTGCCTGGAGTGTAGGGATGAACACTGAAGCTTTCTTT. Its protein product is CAWSVGMNTEAFF.

In its sample, this clonotype was seen a few times. One end of the junction does not line up with germline, which may come from a read error. CDR3 in amino acids: CANSLDGRTSGNTIYF. The CDR3 nucleotides read TGTGCCAACAGCTTAGACGGGCGGACCTCTGGAAACACCATATATTTT. V gene TRBV11-1 combines with J gene TRBJ1-3; D gene ambiguous. Germline V lookup: CDR1 SGHAT, CDR2 FQDESV (reference sequence). CDR3 size: 16 residues.

This clonotype was counted ten times or more. The chain employs TRBV30 and TRBJ1-2, with D perhaps matching TRBD1 (5 bases). Trimming left V 0 bases short and J 3 bases short, with 8 bases between. Germline loops: CDR1 GTSNPN, CDR2 SVGIG (reference sequence). The CDR3 has 13 amino acids. The CDR3 sequence: CAWSVGGDYGYTF. The CDR3 DNA sequence: TGTGCCTGGAGTGTAGGAGGGGACTATGGCTACACCTTC.

The rearrangement uses TRBV27 and TRBJ1-5; tentatively, D is TRBD1 (5 bases). CDR1 MNHEY and CDR2 SMNVEV come from the germline V gene (reference sequence). Trimming removed 3 bases at V and 5 bases at J, with 11 bases between. The CDR3 runs to 14 residues. The CDR3 spells CASSFGGTDQPQHF. The CDR3 region has the DNA TGTGCCAGCAGTTTCGGGGGAACGGATCAGCCCCAGCATTTT.

The chain employs TRBV7-2 and TRBJ2-7; D is uncertain. Germline V gene data show CDR1 as SGHTA and CDR2 as FQGNSA. V was cut by 5 bases and J by 7 bases, with 12 bases left in between. The CDR3 loop spans 12 amino acids. This CDR3 is CASSARLREQYF. Written as DNA, the CDR3 is TGTGCCAGCAGCGCCCGTCTAAGAGAGCAGTACTTC. Full variable domain (missing parts from reference TRBV7-2 and TRBJ2-7): GAGVSQSPSNKVTEKGKDVELRCDPISGHTALYWYRQSLGQGLEFLIYFQGNSAPDKSGLPSDRFSAERTGGSVSTLTIQRTQQEDSAVYLCASSARLREQYFGPGTRLTVT.

This clonotype was found many times. The chain recombines TRBV18 with TRBJ2-3; maybe TRBD1 (6 bases). Trimming stripped 5 bases from V and 0 bases from J, with 12 bases between. CDR1 and CDR2 (germline): KGHSH, LQKENI. The CDR3 has 15 amino acids. The CDR3 region has the DNA TGTGCCAGCTCATCGAGCCAGGGGAGCACAGATACGCAGTATTTT. Translated, it gives CASSSSQGSTDTQYF.

This clonotype occurred many times. The chain employs TRBV2 and TRBJ2-3, with TRBD2 matching 12 bases. The CDR3 covers 15 residues. V lost 5 bases, J lost 2 bases, and 2 bases stayed unmatched. CDR1 and CDR2 (germline): SNHLY, FYNNEI. CDR3 nucleotide sequence: TGTGCCAGCAGTAGACTAGCGGGGGTCACAGATACGCAGTATTTT. It is translated as CASSRLAGVTDTQYF.

This clonotype has at least ten counts. V and J are TRBV11-2 and TRBJ2-3; weak D call: TRBD2 (5 bases). V gave up 4 bases and J gave up 5 bases, with 16 bases separating them. Looked up from germline, CDR1 is SGHAT and CDR2 is FQNNGV. The CDR3 loop spans 15 amino acids. The chain's CDR3 is CASSSTGWKQDTQYF. In nucleotides, the CDR3 is TGTGCCAGCAGCTCCACGGGATGGAAACAAGATACGCAGTATTTT.

This sequence joins TRBV7-2 and TRBJ1-2; D is possibly TRBD1 (5 bases). Germline values: CDR1 SGHTA, CDR2 FQGNSA. The CDR3 covers 13 residues. V was trimmed by 6 bases and J by 8 bases, leaving 16 bases between them. The CDR3 sequence is CASRSGRGDGYTF. Written as DNA, the CDR3 is TGTGCCAGCAGATCCGGGCGCGGGGACGGCTACACCTTC. Variable domain in full (rest from reference TRBV7-2 and TRBJ1-2): GAGVSQSPSNKVTEKGKDVELRCDPISGHTALYWYRQSLGQGLEFLIYFQGNSAPDKSGLPSDRFSAERTGGSVSTLTIQRTQQEDSAVYLCASRSGRGDGYTFGSGTRLTVV.

This clonotype occurred many times. One junction end disagrees with the germline gene, perhaps due to a read error. The V gene is TRBV29-1, the J gene TRBJ2-3, with 8 positions matching TRBD1. This CDR3 region has 14 residues. The germline gives CDR1 SQVTM, CDR2 ANQGSEA. In nucleotides, the CDR3 is TGCAACGTTTCGAGACAGGGGTACACAGATACGCAGTATTTT. Its translation: CNVSRQGYTDTQYF.

This clonotype came up a few times. The chain couples TRBV7-9 to TRBJ1-2; D is unresolved. The V gene's germline CDR1 is SEHNR and CDR2 FQNEAQ (reference sequence). Between the trimmed V and J ends, which lost 6 bases and 1 base, there was a span of 12 bases. This CDR3 has 14 amino acids. CDR3 in amino acids: CASREIRSNYGYTF. DNA of the CDR3: TGTGCCAGCAGGGAAATCAGGAGTAACTATGGCTACACCTTC.

This clonotype was counted a few times. A much larger clone lies one base from this, so it may be a read error. The chain is built from TRBV12-3 or TRBV12-4 and TRBJ2-7; weak D call: TRBD1 (6 bases). Trimming cost V 8 bases and J 5 bases, with 16 bases left between them. The CDR3 is made up of 13 amino acids. The CDR3 spells CASAATGLHEQYF. CDR3 DNA sequence: TGTGCCAGCGCTGCTACAGGGCTCCACGAGCAGTACTTC.

This chain uses TRBV28 with TRBJ1-4; 8 bases align to TRBD1. The J segment lost 2 bases and the V segment lost 6 bases, leaving 5 bases of the junction unmatched. The germline gives CDR1 MDHEN, CDR2 SYDVKM. The CDR3 runs 15 residues. The CDR3 region has the DNA TGTGCCAGCAGCGGGACAGGACGCACTAATGAAAAACTGTTTTTT. Residues: CASSGTGRTNEKLFF.

The rearrangement joins TRBV28 to TRBJ1-1, with D tentatively TRBD1 (5 bases). V was clipped by 6 bases and J by 4 bases, with 15 bases between them. CDR3 size: 14 residues. From germline, CDR1 is MDHEN and CDR2 SYDVKM. The CDR3 is CASRSVKGPTEAFF. The CDR3 DNA reads TGTGCCAGCAGAAGTGTTAAGGGGCCCACTGAAGCTTTCTTT.

This clonotype was detected ten times or more. The chain couples TRBV7-3 to TRBJ2-3; 10 bases fit TRBD2. This CDR3 region has 18 residues. CDR1 SGHTA and CDR2 FQGTGA come from the germline V gene. After removal of 0 bases from V and 3 bases from J, the junction contained 9 bases not matched to a gene. As DNA, the CDR3 is TGTGCCAGCAGCTTAACCCCAAGCGGGGGGGCCCGTACAGATACGCAGTATTTT. Its protein is CASSLTPSGGARTDTQYF.

CDR3 in amino acids: CASSFSGGAGNEQFF. CDR3 bases: TGTGCCAGCAGCTTTAGCGGGGGGGCCGGGAATGAGCAGTTCTTC. J is TRBJ2-1 and V is TRBV7-3; 11 nucleotides agree with TRBD2. V dropped 3 bases and J dropped 7; count of bases not matched to a gene: 5. Germline CDR1 is SGHTA and CDR2 is FQGTGA. This CDR3 is 15 amino acids long.

CDR3: CASSAQGLSNQPQHF. The CDR3 DNA reads as TGTGCCAGCAGCGCGCAGGGGTTATCCAATCAGCCCCAGCATTTT. This rearrangement joins TRBV9 to TRBJ1-5; the D gene is possibly TRBD1 (6 bases). The V and J ends lost 3 bases and 3 bases respectively, with 13 bases between them. The CDR3 totals 15 residues. CDR1 is SGDLS, CDR2 YYNGEE, per germline.

This clonotype was found a few times. The V call is TRBV13, the J call TRBJ2-1; 12 bases are a match to TRBD2. The V and J ends lost 5 bases and 4 bases, in that order; junction bases with no gene match: 6. The CDR3 spans 16 residues. CDR1 and CDR2 from the germline V gene are PRHDT and FYEKMQ (reference sequence). The DNA of the CDR3 is TGTGCCAGCAGCCCAGGACTAGCGGGGCGTTACAATGAGCAGTTCTTC. Translation: CASSPGLAGRYNEQFF.

In the case of this clonotype: The likely explanation is a read error, given a far larger clone one base away. The chain recombines TRBV7-2 with TRBJ2-7; 7 bases align to TRBD1. The CDR3 totals 15 residues. Germline-derived CDR1 and CDR2 are SGHTA and FQGNSA. V trimming: 5 bases; J trimming: 0 bases; junction bases outside the gene matches: 7. DNA of the CDR3: TGTGCCAGCAGCGGACAGGCACGCTGCTCCTACGAGCAGTACTTC. Its protein is CASSGQARCSYEQYF.

The rearrangement links TRBV4-3 to TRBJ2-2; 7 nucleotides match TRBD1. In germline, CDR1 is LGHNA, CDR2 YSLEER. This CDR3 is built from 14 residues. Trimming cost V 0 bases and J 5 bases; bases outside gene matches: 0. The chain's CDR3 is CASSQETGTGELFF. DNA of the CDR3: TGCGCCAGCAGCCAAGAGACAGGGACCGGGGAGCTGTTTTTT.

The table lists this clonotype with many counts. The chain is built from TRBV20-1 and TRBJ2-7, with a tentative D call TRBD1 (6 bases). The CDR3 consists of 13 residues. V was clipped by 5 bases and J by 3 bases, with 14 bases between them. Germline lookup yields CDR1 DFQATT and CDR2 SNEGSKA (reference sequence). The CDR3 sequence is CSAWNPTGYEQYF. As DNA, the CDR3 is TGCAGTGCTTGGAACCCGACAGGCTACGAGCAGTACTTC.